This entry lists 11 T cell receptor beta chains sequenced from one sample in a study of cytomegalovirus exposure and HLA in healthy donors. Vbeta (60) and Jbeta (13) primers were used in the PCR. Using immunoSEQ multiplex PCR, the repertoire was profiled, and TCRdb retains in-frame clones only, with some absent. Among under 130,000 clones listed, 76% were seen once. Sequenced sample: PBMCs. These receptors all come from a man aged 35 to 55 in good health and CMV-seropositive.

V is TRBV7-3 and J is TRBJ2-3, with 15 bases identical to TRBD2. The CDR3 runs to 18 residues. The ends lost 0 bases at V and 3 bases at J; junction bases unmatched: 4. From germline, CDR1 is SGHTA and CDR2 FQGTGA. Written as DNA, the CDR3 is TGTGCCAGCAGCTTAACCGGACTAGCGGGAGGGGTAACAGATACGCAGTATTTT. This translates into CASSLTGLAGGVTDTQYF.

This clone was picked up one time. The chain joins TRBV5-6 to TRBJ2-7, with a tentative D call TRBD1 (5 bases). Germline V gives CDR1 SGHDT, CDR2 YYEEEE. The CDR3 extends over 13 amino acids. V was clipped by 6 bases and J by 3 bases, with 13 bases between them. CDR3 bases: TGTGCCAGCACTACGGACAAGGGCTACGAGCAGTACTTC. It translates to CASTTDKGYEQYF.

This chain uses TRBV2 with TRBJ2-7; no definite D call. Trimming took 2 bases from V and 0 from J, leaving 11 bases between them. The CDR3 spans 15 residues. Looked up from germline, CDR1 is SNHLY and CDR2 is FYNNEI. CDR3 sequence: CASSERVSSSYEQYF. DNA for the CDR3: TGTGCCAGCAGTGAAAGAGTGTCAAGCTCCTACGAGCAGTACTTC. Full variable domain (missing parts from reference TRBV2 and TRBJ2-7): EPEVTQTPSHQVTQMGQEVILRCVPISNHLYFYWYRQILGQKVEFLVSFYNNEISEKSEIFDDQFSVERPDGSNFTLKIRSTKLEDSAMYFCASSERVSSSYEQYFGPGTRLTVT.

The rearrangement joins TRBV11-2 to TRBJ2-3; TRBD2 matches 9 bases. The CDR3 sequence is 17 residues long. The germline CDR1 and CDR2 sequences are SGHAT and FQNNGV. After removal of 5 bases from V and 0 bases from J, the junction contained 9 bases not matched to a gene. CDR3 nucleotide sequence: TGTGCCAGCAGCCTCGGTAGGACTAGCGCTAGCACAGATACGCAGTATTTT. Protein sequence: CASSLGRTSASTDTQYF.

The chain combines TRBV6-1 with TRBJ1-4; D is perhaps TRBD1 (6 bases). This CDR3 has 17 residues. Trimming shortened V by 0 bases and J by 10 bases, and 21 bases separated the two germline ends. From germline, CDR1 is MNHNS and CDR2 SASEGT. This chain's CDR3 is CASSEAPGRGGGGKLFF. For the CDR3, the DNA is TGTGCCAGCAGTGAAGCCCCCGGACGTGGGGGCGGGGGAAAACTGTTTTTT.

The V call is TRBV7-2, the J call TRBJ1-2; maybe TRBD1 (6 bases). The germline V gene has CDR1 SGHTA and CDR2 FQGNSA. Deletions cut 1 base from V and 0 bases from J, with 18 bases between. This CDR3 has 18 amino acids. CDR3 nucleotides: TGTGCCAGCAGCTTAGGCATAGGCAGGGGTTTGTCTAACTATGGCTACACCTTC. Translating it yields CASSLGIGRGLSNYGYTF.

This clone is judged medium-sized (0.01 to 0.1%). V gene TRBV27 combines with J gene TRBJ1-2; D is unresolved. CDR3 length: 12 residues. The germline V and J ends were trimmed by 8 bases and 1 base, with 8 bases remaining between them. The V gene's germline CDR1 is MNHEY and CDR2 SMNVEV (reference sequence). The CDR3 region is CASAALNYGYTF. The CDR3, as DNA: TGTGCCAGCGCAGCGCTTAACTATGGCTACACCTTC.

The chain recombines TRBV19 with TRBJ2-7; 7 bases are a match to TRBD1. Germline CDR1 LNHDA, CDR2 SQIVND (reference sequence). V dropped 6 bases and J dropped 1; count of bases not matched to a gene: 6. The CDR3 length is 14 residues. CDR3 DNA: TGTGCCAGTAGCCCGACGGGACAGTCCTACGAGCAGTACTTC. The encoded protein is CASSPTGQSYEQYF.

There are a few counts of this clone. The genes are TRBV5-1 and TRBJ2-1; the match to TRBD2 covers 9 bases. The V gene's germline CDR1 is SGHRS and CDR2 YFSETQ. J gave up 4 bases and V 0 bases, and 5 bases lay outside the gene matches. The CDR3 is 16 amino acids. The CDR3 DNA is TGCGCCAGCAGCTTGGGACTAGCGGACATATACAATGAGCAGTTCTTC. Its protein is CASSLGLADIYNEQFF.

This clone was picked up one time. This chain joins TRBV5-1 and TRBJ1-2; D is ambiguous. Trimming stripped 0 bases from V and 0 bases from J, with 9 bases between. CDR1 is SGHRS and CDR2 is YFSETQ in the germline V gene. The CDR3 contains 15 residues. CDR3: CASSLGALANYGYTF. The CDR3 DNA reads as TGCGCCAGCAGCTTGGGGGCACTTGCTAACTATGGCTACACCTTC.

This chain joins TRBV5-4 and TRBJ2-1; the D is unclear. The ends were cut back, 4 bases at V and 6 bases at J, with 11 bases in the middle. The CDR3 is 13 residues long. The germline V gene encodes CDR1 SGHNT and CDR2 YYREEE (reference sequence). CDR3 sequence reads: CASSLPESNEQFF. DNA for the CDR3: TGTGCCAGCAGCCTCCCGGAGTCCAATGAGCAGTTCTTC.